This T cell receptor beta chain was captured by sequencing in a study of PD-L1 blockade in urothelial cancer. Sequencing was performed with immunoSEQ multiplex PCR; in TCRdb, only in-frame clones are kept and a portion is missing. The sample holds more than 60,000 clones, about 88% seen once. The CDR3 has 14 residues. The V gene's germline CDR1 is MRHNA and CDR2 SNTAGT. Trimming cost V 5 bases and J 0 bases, with 7 bases left between them. Time point here: peripheral blood 6 weeks after treatment start. The origin of this receptor is a man between 60 and 70 years old with urothelial cancer. Sequenced material: PBMCs, taken around atezolizumab (anti-PD-L1) treatment. This sequence joins TRBV6-4 and TRBJ2-2, with TRBD2 as a possible D gene (5 bases). CDR3 sequence: CASSRLPNTGELFF. The CDR3 DNA is TGTGCCAGCAGTAGACTACCGAACACCGGGGAGCTGTTTTTT.